The rows below give T cell receptor beta chains drawn from one sample of a study of blood T cells in healthy people across ages. TCRdb recomputed calls from the 5' RACE reads with MiXCR, one row per CDR3 protein. The sample contains about 800,000 distinct CDR3 sequences, 20% to 25% of which appear only once. This sample was also put to use in a study of T cells of mothers and their children.

Sequences were obtained from blood. Every receptor here comes from a boy younger than 18 in good health. Both conserved end residues are part of each CDR3. The D gene is left open where the match is weak. Some rows mark clone size as missing; the rest say once, few, many or name a class of expanded clone.

d_call	clone_size	v_call	j_call	cdr3_aa	cdr3_nt
.	.	TRBV20-1	TRBJ1-1	CSASRLQGSSVGTEAFF	TGCAGTGCTAGCCGACTACAGGGTAGTTCTGTGGGCACTGAAGCTTTCTTT
.	.	TRBV28	TRBJ1-4	CASSLRDMREKLFF	TGTGCCAGCAGTCTTCGGGACATGAGGGAAAAACTGTTTTTT
TRBD2	few	TRBV29-1	TRBJ2-7	CSVEGPLTSGRGLTYEQYF	TGCAGCGTTGAAGGCCCCTTGACTAGCGGGAGAGGGCTAACCTACGAGCAGTACTTC
TRBD1	.	TRBV6-5	TRBJ1-3	CASSSDRGPGNTIYF	TGTGCCAGCAGTTCCGACAGGGGGCCTGGAAACACCATATATTTT
TRBD1	.	TRBV28	TRBJ1-2	CASSSHRGNYGYTF	TGTGCCAGCAGTTCTCACAGGGGAAACTATGGCTACACCTTC
TRBD2	.	TRBV4-3	TRBJ2-3	CASSQGLAGGLTDTQYF	TGCGCCAGCAGCCAAGGACTAGCGGGGGGCCTCACAGATACGCAGTATTTT
TRBD1	.	TRBV7-9	TRBJ2-7	CASSFGTGNYEQYF	TGTGCCAGCAGTTTCGGGACAGGGAACTACGAGCAGTACTTC
.	.	TRBV28	TRBJ2-5	CASSSNRAGVETQYF	TGTGCCAGCAGTTCAAACAGGGCCGGGGTGGAGACCCAGTACTTC
.	few	TRBV29-1	TRBJ1-4	CSVGEGEKLFF	TGCAGCGTTGGCGAGGGCGAAAAACTGTTTTTT
.	few	TRBV7-2	TRBJ2-1	CASSGRGRQGGNEQFF	TGTGCCAGCAGCGGTAGGGGGCGGCAGGGAGGGAATGAGCAGTTCTTC
.	.	TRBV6-5	TRBJ1-2	CASSYSQRPNYGYTF	TGTGCCAGCAGTTACTCGCAGAGGCCTAACTATGGCTACACCTTC
.	many	TRBV29-1	TRBJ1-2	CSVEVQAYGYTF	TGCAGCGTTGAAGTACAGGCCTATGGCTACACCTTC
.	few	TRBV2	TRBJ1-4	CASSEVVRPEKLFF	TGTGCCAGCAGTGAAGTTGTCAGGCCTGAAAAACTGTTTTTT
.	few	TRBV29-1	TRBJ2-3	CSELPGRSDTQYF	TGCAGCGAGCTACCTGGGAGGAGCGATACGCAGTATTTT
.	few	TRBV7-3	TRBJ1-1	CASSSPPNTEAFF	TGTGCCAGCAGCTCCCCCCCTAACACTGAAGCTTTCTTT
.	.	TRBV28	TRBJ2-5	CASSSAGTGGRRLAGGQETQYF	TGTGCCAGCAGTTCAGCTGGGACAGGGGGCCGGAGACTAGCGGGAGGCCAAGAGACCCAGTACTTC
.	.	TRBV2	TRBJ2-5	CASSEASRGWEETQYF	TGTGCCAGCAGTGAAGCGAGTCGGGGTTGGGAGGAGACCCAGTACTTC
TRBD2	.	TRBV4-3	TRBJ2-3	CASSQETAGGVAVTQYF	TGCGCCAGCAGCCAAGAGACAGCGGGGGGCGTTGCAGTTACGCAGTATTTT
.	.	TRBV20-1	TRBJ1-6	CSARDLEGSGVETLHF	TGCAGTGCTAGAGATCTGGAAGGGAGCGGGGTCGAGACCCTCCACTTT
.	many	TRBV30	TRBJ2-6	CAWSVLGESGANVLTF	TGTGCCTGGAGTGTACTGGGTGAATCTGGGGCCAACGTCCTGACTTTC
.	.	TRBV28	TRBJ2-1	CASSHRGGPSYEQHF	TGTGCCAGCAGCCACCGAGGGGGGCCCTCCTACGAGCAGCACTTC
.	few	TRBV4-1	TRBJ1-4	CASSQDPGTAANEKLFF	TGCGCCAGCAGCCAAGACCCAGGGACCGCGGCTAATGAAAAACTGTTTTTT
TRBD1	.	TRBV3-1	TRBJ2-6	CASSPPIGGTSSGANVLTF	TGCGCCAGCAGTCCCCCAATAGGGGGCACTAGCTCTGGGGCCAACGTCCTGACTTTC
TRBD1	.	TRBV7-6	TRBJ2-7	CASSLGYAGQGLTGQYF	TGTGCCAGCAGCTTAGGTTACGCGGGACAGGGGCTTACGGGGCAGTACTTC
TRBD2	many	TRBV12-3/TRBV12-4	TRBJ2-7	CASSLESSGYEQYF	TGTGCCAGCAGTCTTGAGTCTAGCGGCTACGAGCAGTACTTC
.	few	TRBV29-1	TRBJ2-7	CSVRAGEVYEQYF	TGCAGCGTGAGGGCAGGGGAGGTGTACGAGCAGTACTTC
.	.	TRBV19	TRBJ1-5	CASSIRAGFSNQPQHF	TGTGCCAGTAGTATTAGGGCAGGGTTTAGCAATCAGCCCCAGCATTTT
.	.	TRBV5-1	TRBJ2-4	CASSLGSRDSGLKDIQYF	TGCGCCAGCAGCTTGGGGTCCAGGGATTCGGGTTTAAAAGACATTCAGTACTTC
TRBD1	.	TRBV7-3	TRBJ2-7	CASSLNGQGASEQYF	TGTGCCAGCAGCCTAAACGGACAGGGGGCGTCCGAGCAGTACTTC
TRBD1	.	TRBV28	TRBJ2-7	CASSSPGQTNYEQYF	TGTGCCAGCAGTAGCCCGGGACAGACCAACTACGAGCAGTACTTC
TRBD2	few	TRBV12-3/TRBV12-4	TRBJ2-3	CASSLISGYTDTQYF	TGTGCCAGCAGTTTAATTAGCGGGTACACAGATACGCAGTATTTT
TRBD2	.	TRBV15	TRBJ2-1	CATSAHLGLAAYNEQFF	TGTGCCACCAGCGCCCACCTCGGACTAGCGGCCTACAATGAGCAGTTCTTC
.	few	TRBV4-1	TRBJ1-2	CASSQPLSLGDYTF	TGCGCCAGCAGCCAGCCTTTGAGCCTCGGGGACTACACCTTC
.	once	TRBV18	TRBJ2-1	CASSLFRAEQFF	TGTGCCAGCTCACTTTTCAGGGCTGAGCAGTTCTTC
.	.	TRBV5-1	TRBJ1-5	CASSLGGEHSQPQHF	TGCGCCAGCAGCCTGGGAGGGGAGCACAGTCAGCCCCAGCATTTT
TRBD2	.	TRBV2	TRBJ2-5	CASRRTSGVKETQYF	TGTGCCAGCAGACGGACTAGCGGGGTGAAAGAGACCCAGTACTTC
.	.	TRBV27	TRBJ2-7	CASKSGYEQYF	TGTGCCAGCAAAAGTGGATACGAGCAGTACTTC
.	.	TRBV10-2	TRBJ1-4	CASSDQIVATNGKLFF	TGCGCCAGCAGTGACCAGATAGTTGCAACTAATGGCAAACTGTTTTTT
.	.	TRBV11-1	TRBJ2-1	CASSDRGSSYNEQFF	TGTGCCAGCAGCGACCGAGGGAGCTCCTACAATGAGCAGTTCTTC
.	few	TRBV6-5	TRBJ1-4	CASSYNRKEKLFF	TGTGCCAGCAGTTACAACAGAAAGGAAAAACTGTTTTTT
TRBD2	few	TRBV12-3/TRBV12-4	TRBJ2-1	CASSLRRLAGDEQFF	TGTGCCAGCAGTTTAAGGCGACTAGCGGGAGATGAGCAGTTCTTC
.	few	TRBV28	TRBJ2-1	CASSLLLQGHQFF	TGTGCCAGCAGTTTGCTCCTCCAGGGTCATCAGTTCTTC
TRBD1	.	TRBV9	TRBJ1-6	CASSVGQTGIGNSPLHF	TGTGCCAGCAGCGTAGGCCAGACAGGGATCGGGAATTCACCCCTCCACTTT
TRBD2	.	TRBV3-1	TRBJ2-7	CASSPGLALEQYF	TGTGCCAGCAGCCCTGGACTAGCGCTCGAGCAGTACTTC
TRBD2	.	TRBV18	TRBJ2-1	CASSPRIAGGSYNEQFF	TGTGCCAGCTCACCACGAATAGCGGGAGGGTCCTACAATGAGCAGTTCTTC
TRBD2	.	TRBV6-6	TRBJ2-1	CASRLAGEGDEQFF	TGTGCCAGCAGGCTAGCGGGAGAAGGTGATGAGCAGTTCTTC
.	few	TRBV12-3/TRBV12-4	TRBJ2-3	CASSPERADTQYF	TGTGCCAGCAGTCCGGAGAGGGCAGATACGCAGTATTTT
TRBD1	few	TRBV7-3	TRBJ2-5	CASSSTGGAKYF	TGTGCCAGCAGCTCCACAGGGGGCGCCAAGTACTTC
.	.	TRBV14	TRBJ2-1	CASSQDQINNEQFF	TGTGCCAGCAGCCAAGATCAGATTAACAATGAGCAGTTCTTC
.	few	TRBV20-1	TRBJ2-1	CSARDMPTEQFF	TGCAGTGCTAGAGATATGCCGACCGAGCAGTTCTTC
TRBD1	once	TRBV12-5	TRBJ2-1	CASGFHPKDRTVDYNEQFF	TGTGCTAGTGGTTTTCATCCTAAGGACAGGACGGTCGACTACAATGAGCAGTTCTTC
.	few	TRBV6-1	TRBJ2-5	CASNFRMGETQYF	TGTGCCAGCAACTTTAGGATGGGGGAGACCCAGTACTTC
.	.	TRBV7-3	TRBJ1-1	CASSLTGGRNTEALF	TGTGCCAGCAGCTTAACGGGGGGGCGGAACACTGAAGCTCTCTTT
.	.	TRBV2	TRBJ2-3	CASSDRGADTQYF	TGTGCCAGCAGTGACAGGGGGGCAGATACGCAGTATTTT